A single sample is the source of the 8 T cell receptor beta chains below, sequenced in a study of shared clonotypes between healthy human individuals. Sequencing used immunoSEQ multiplex PCR; TCRdb keeps in-frame clones, though not all of them. The sample has millions of clones, over 85% seen once. The sample was naive CD4+ T cells sorted from blood. Subset here: CD45RA+ positively selected. All receptors derive from a man in his late teens or twenties in good health.

The genes are TRBV28 and TRBJ2-7; a weak D match, TRBD2 (6 bases). Trimming stripped 10 bases from V and 6 bases from J, with 22 bases between. The CDR3 is made up of 14 amino acids. Germline values: CDR1 MDHEN, CDR2 SYDVKM. CDR3 residues: CATQPSGGLPEQYF. The DNA of the CDR3 is TGTGCCACCCAACCGTCCGGGGGTTTACCCGAGCAGTACTTC.

This chain connects TRBV5-6 to TRBJ1-2, with D maybe TRBD1 (6 bases). Trimming left V 4 bases short and J 8 bases short, with 15 bases between. Germline CDR1 is SGHDT and CDR2 is YYEEEE. This CDR3 has 13 amino acids. CDR3 in DNA: TGTGCCAGCAGCCCCCCAGGGGCGCGAGGCTACACCTTC. Translated: CASSPPGARGYTF.

The rearrangement links TRBV19 to TRBJ2-1; 10 nucleotides align to TRBD2. J gave up 2 bases and V 6 bases, and 7 bases lay outside the gene matches. CDR1 and CDR2 (germline): LNHDA, SQIVND (reference sequence). The length of the CDR3 is 16 residues. This chain's CDR3 is CASRDLAGATYNEQFF. DNA of the CDR3: TGTGCCAGTAGGGACCTAGCGGGGGCGACCTACAATGAGCAGTTCTTC.

The chain has TRBV30 and TRBJ2-7, with D hard to call. The CDR3 covers 15 residues. The V gene lost 3 bases and the J gene lost 2 bases, with 17 bases spanning the gap. CDR1 GTSNPN and CDR2 SVGIG come from the germline V gene (reference sequence). CDR3 sequence reads: CAWRPRVAVPYEQYF. The CDR3 DNA reads TGTGCCTGGAGGCCTAGGGTGGCGGTTCCCTACGAGCAGTACTTC.

The V and J genes are TRBV2 and TRBJ1-1; D remains unclear. The CDR3 loop spans 15 amino acids. The V and J ends lost 5 bases and 0 bases respectively, with 13 bases between them. The germline V gene has CDR1 SNHLY and CDR2 FYNNEI. The CDR3 region is CASSTSGPMNTEAFF. In nucleotides, the CDR3 is TGTGCCAGCAGTACCTCCGGACCTATGAACACTGAAGCTTTCTTT.

Notes on this clone: This sample includes further DNA sequences coding for the same CDR3. The chain joins TRBV18 to TRBJ2-5; weak D call: TRBD2 (5 bases). V lost 0 bases, J lost 5 bases, and 10 bases lay in between. From germline, CDR1 is KGHSH and CDR2 LQKENI. The CDR3 is made up of 14 amino acids. This CDR3 reads CASSPPGVGETQYF. DNA for the CDR3: TGTGCCAGCTCACCACCGGGAGTAGGGGAGACCCAGTACTTC.

This chain links TRBV5-6 with TRBJ2-5; D is ambiguous. The germline CDR1 and CDR2 sequences are SGHDT and YYEEEE. The length of the CDR3 is 12 residues. V was clipped by 2 bases and J by 7 bases, with 9 bases between them. The CDR3 region has the DNA TGTGCCAGCAGCTTCCCGGGTGGGACCCAGTACTTC. Its translation is CASSFPGGTQYF.

V usage is TRBV6-5 and J usage is TRBJ2-2; D call uncertain. Germline values: CDR1 MNHEY, CDR2 SVGAGI. The CDR3 runs to 16 residues. Trimming pared 2 bases from V and 2 bases from J, leaving 12 bases between. CDR3 coding DNA: TGTGCCAGCAGTTACGACGGTCGAGTAAACACCGGGGAGCTGTTTTTT. Translating gives CASSYDGRVNTGELFF.